The 16 T cell receptor beta chains presented below share a single source sample, sequenced in a study of molecular identifiers for immune sequencing clone quantification. Using its own MiXCR run on the PCR reads, TCRdb lists one record per CDR3 protein. The sample consists of approximately 320,000 distinct CDR3 sequences, roughly a quarter of them appearing once. Sequences were obtained from naive CD8+ T cells from blood, with Jurkat cell RNA spiked in. This sample's subset: FACS-sorted CD8+CD4-CCR7+CD45RA+ naive T cells. These receptors were taken from a human donor in good health. Some libraries in this study had Jurkat cell RNA spiked in.

As regards this clonotype: The junction does not match germline at one end; this may be a read error. The chain links TRBV7-2 to TRBJ2-1; D not resolved. Looked up from germline, CDR1 is SGHTA and CDR2 is FQGNSA. The CDR3 spans 15 residues. DNA for the CDR3: TGTGCCAGCAGCTCCACAGCTCCGTCCTACATTGAGCAGTTCTTC. Translated: CASSSTAPSYIEQFF.

This clonotype was counted between two and nine times. As DNA, the CDR3 is TGTGCCAGCAGCTCTAGCGGTAGAGGGGGTGAGCAGTTCTTC. Translating it yields CASSSSGRGGEQFF. The rearrangement joins TRBV6-1 to TRBJ2-1; D possibly corresponds to TRBD2 (7 bases). CDR1 and CDR2 from the germline V gene are MNHNS and SASEGT. CDR3 length: 14 amino acids. V lost 6 bases and J lost 9, with 18 bases in between.

The table lists this clonotype with a few counts. The chain combines TRBV29-1 with TRBJ1-1; unclear D gene. The CDR3 extends over 11 amino acids. Trimming took 7 bases from V and 4 from J, leaving 10 bases between them. The V gene's germline CDR1 is SQVTM and CDR2 ANQGSEA. The CDR3 coding sequence is TGCAGCGCCCGGTTTGGCACTGAAGCTTTCTTT. Translated: CSARFGTEAFF.

Concerning this clonotype: This may be a read error, as it is one base from a much larger clone. J is TRBJ2-2 and V is TRBV29-1; either TRBD1 or TRBD2 may supply D (5 bases each). The V gene's germline CDR1 is SQVTM and CDR2 ANQGSEA. The CDR3 contains 14 residues. CDR3 bases: TGCAGCGTTGAGTATCGCACTGGGACCGGGGAGCTGTGTTTT. Its translation is CSVEYRTGTGELCF.

This clonotype was seen at least ten times. The CDR3 region has the DNA TGCGCCAGCAGCTTGGAACAGGGGCCGAGTTCTACTGAAGCTTTCTTT. It encodes CASSLEQGPSSTEAFF. The V and J genes are TRBV5-1 and TRBJ1-1; 7 nucleotides agree with TRBD1. Germline lookup yields CDR1 SGHRS and CDR2 YFSETQ. The CDR3 runs to 16 residues. J was trimmed by 5 bases and V by 0 bases; bases with no gene match: 10.

Worth noting for this clonotype: At one boundary the junction diverges from the germline segment, which might be a read error. The CDR3, as DNA: TGCGGTGCTCCGATCCTGGGCCCGCTTAATGAAAAACTGTTTTTT. It specifies CGAPILGPLNEKLFF. V is TRBV20-1 and J is TRBJ1-4, with D unclear. Germline loops: CDR1 DFQATT, CDR2 SNEGSKA (reference sequence). The CDR3 consists of 15 residues.

As concerns this clonotype: A read error is likely, as this CDR3 ends without the conserved phenylalanine or tryptophan. The J gene is TRBJ2-7, the V gene TRBV7-9; a possible D gene is TRBD2 (6 bases). CDR1 and CDR2 from the germline V gene are SEHNR and FQNEAQ (reference sequence). The CDR3 consists of 14 residues. The chain's CDR3 is CANSLPGSGYEQYL. The DNA of the CDR3 is TGTGCCAACAGCTTACCTGGTAGCGGCTACGAGCAGTACCTC.

The chain joins TRBV20-1 to TRBJ1-5; D may be TRBD1 (6 bases). The CDR3 runs to 14 residues. V lost 3 bases to trimming and J lost 0 bases, with 9 bases between them. CDR1 DFQATT and CDR2 SNEGSKA come from the germline V gene (reference sequence). The chain's CDR3 is CSASRDTSNQPQHF. DNA of the CDR3: TGCAGTGCTAGCCGGGACACTAGCAATCAGCCCCAGCATTTT.

This clonotype was detected many times. The J gene is TRBJ1-1, the V gene TRBV6-1; D uncertain. The germline CDR1 and CDR2 sequences are MNHNS and SASEGT. This CDR3 has 13 amino acids. V shed 6 bases and J shed 5 bases, with 13 bases lying between them. The CDR3: CASRNLLGTEAFF. In nucleotides, the CDR3 is TGTGCCAGCAGAAACCTTTTGGGGACTGAAGCTTTCTTT.

The rearrangement links TRBV7-9 to TRBJ2-1; a weak D match, TRBD1 (5 bases). Germline V gives CDR1 SEHNR, CDR2 FQNEAQ (reference sequence). V gave up 10 bases and J gave up 4 bases, with 20 bases separating them. The CDR3 has 15 amino acids. The CDR3 protein is CATGSTWGPYNEQFF. CDR3 sequence (DNA): TGTGCCACCGGTTCTACGTGGGGCCCTTACAATGAGCAGTTCTTC. Based on the CDR3 plus reference TRBV7-9 and TRBJ2-1, the full variable domain is DTGVSQNPRHKITKRGQNVTFRCDPISEHNRLYWYRQTLGQGPEFLTYFQNEAQLEKSRLLSDRFSAERPKGSFSTLEIQRTEQGDSAMYLCATGSTWGPYNEQFFGPGTRLTVL.

This clonotype was recorded only once. A much more abundant neighbour one base away suggests this may be a read error. V gene TRBV5-1 combines with J gene TRBJ1-1; 7 positions agree with TRBD1. Germline V gene lookup returns CDR1 SGHRS and CDR2 YFSETQ. This CDR3 spans 12 amino acids. The CDR3 coding sequence is TGCGCCAGCCGACGACAGGGTAGTGAAGCTTCCTTT. This translates into CASRRQGSEASF.

With regard to this clonotype: A much larger clone lies one base from this, so it may be a read error. J is TRBJ1-5 and V is TRBV23-1; no definite D call. TRBV23-1 is an open reading frame, and its role is uncertain. This CDR3 is 15 amino acids long. CDR3 nucleotides: TGCGCCAGCAGTCGTCTGGGATTTAGCAATCAGTCCCAGCATTTT. Encoded protein: CASSRLGFSNQSQHF.

V usage is TRBV19 and J usage is TRBJ1-5; no clear D. The V gene lost 5 bases and the J gene lost 4 bases, with 15 bases spanning the gap. The germline V gene has CDR1 LNHDA and CDR2 SQIVND (reference sequence). The CDR3 runs 15 residues. In nucleotides, the CDR3 is TGTGCCAGTAGTTATCCCGGGGAGTGGAATCAGCCCCAGCATTTT. The encoded protein is CASSYPGEWNQPQHF.

This clonotype has only a few counts. J is TRBJ2-7 and V is TRBV6-2 or TRBV6-3; D is perhaps TRBD1 (5 bases). Trimming cost V 7 bases and J 0 bases, with 10 bases left between them. This CDR3 contains 13 residues. CDR1 is MNHEY, CDR2 SVGEGT, per germline. The CDR3 bases are TGTGCCAGCAACTTTGACAGCTCCTACGAGCAGTACTTC. This sequence encodes CASNFDSSYEQYF.

The rearrangement uses TRBV6-2 or TRBV6-3 and TRBJ2-7; D not certain. The CDR3 is made up of 13 amino acids. Trimming took 6 bases from V and 2 from J, leaving 11 bases between them. Per the germline V gene, CDR1 is MNHEY and CDR2 is SVGEGT. CDR3 bases: TGTGCCAGCAGGCGGCCCTACGCCTACGAGCAGTACTTC. Amino acid sequence: CASRRPYAYEQYF.

As to this clonotype: This could be a read error, since a much larger clone is one nucleotide away. The V gene is TRBV29-1, the J gene TRBJ2-7; possible D gene TRBD1, 6 bases. Germline V gene lookup returns CDR1 SQVTM and CDR2 ANQGSEA. This CDR3 has 15 amino acids. CDR3 protein: CSVEDSGVGNYAQYF. The DNA of the CDR3 is TGCAGCGTTGAAGATTCAGGGGTAGGAAACTACGCGCAGTACTTC.